The 5 T cell receptor beta chains presented below share a single source sample, sequenced in a study of shared T cell receptors in the human thymus. The method was immunoSEQ multiplex PCR; TCRdb's version includes in-frame clones alone and lacks a portion of them. The sample contains about 380,000 clones, 95% of which appear only once. Sequenced input: thymocytes. Receptors originate from a human donor.

The genes are TRBV14 and TRBJ1-1; weak D call: TRBD1 (6 bases). V gave up 5 bases and J gave up 4 bases, with 14 bases separating them. The CDR3 contains 14 residues. Germline V lookup: CDR1 SGHDN, CDR2 FVKESK. This chain's CDR3 is CASSTDSGGTEAFF. In nucleotides, the CDR3 is TGTGCCAGCAGCACGGACAGCGGGGGCACTGAAGCTTTCTTT.

The chain uses TRBV5-1 and TRBJ2-7; 10 positions match TRBD1. The V and J ends lost 3 bases and 1 base, in that order; junction bases with no gene match: 1. Germline values: CDR1 SGHRS, CDR2 YFSETQ. The CDR3 has 14 residues. CDR3 in amino acids: CASSSDRGSYEQYF. The CDR3 DNA follows: TGCGCCAGCAGCTCGGACAGGGGGTCCTACGAGCAGTACTTC.

The chain combines TRBV2 with TRBJ2-2; 11 bases match TRBD2. Germline V gene lookup returns CDR1 SNHLY and CDR2 FYNNEI. The CDR3 length is 18 residues. The ends lost 8 bases at V and 2 bases at J; junction bases unmatched: 13. The CDR3 DNA is TGTGCCAGCTATACTACGGATCGACTAGCGGGAAACACCGGGGAGCTGTTTTTT. Translated, it gives CASYTTDRLAGNTGELFF.

The rearrangement uses TRBV11-3 and TRBJ1-5; perhaps TRBD1 as D (6 bases). V was clipped by 2 bases and J by 5 bases, with 19 bases between them. Germline CDR1 SGHNT, CDR2 YENEEA. The CDR3 is made up of 17 amino acids. The CDR3 coding sequence is TGTGCCAGCAGCTTAAACGGGATTGGGGGGGCGGATCAGCCCCAGCATTTT. As protein: CASSLNGIGGADQPQHF.

This chain connects TRBV5-5 to TRBJ1-2; D may be TRBD1 (5 bases). V lost 4 bases to trimming and J lost 0 bases, with 16 bases between them. Germline assignment: CDR1 SGHKS and CDR2 YYEKEE (reference sequence). The CDR3 covers 16 residues. The CDR3 here is CASSPDRGRTNYGYTF. DNA of the CDR3: TGTGCCAGCAGCCCGGATCGGGGACGGACTAACTATGGCTACACCTTC.